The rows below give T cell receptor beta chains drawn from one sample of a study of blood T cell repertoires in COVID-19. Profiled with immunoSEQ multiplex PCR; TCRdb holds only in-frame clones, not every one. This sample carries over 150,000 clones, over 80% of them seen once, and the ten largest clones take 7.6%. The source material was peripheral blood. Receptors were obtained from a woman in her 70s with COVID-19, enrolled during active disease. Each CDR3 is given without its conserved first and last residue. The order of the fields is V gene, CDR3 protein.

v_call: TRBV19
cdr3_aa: ATQMLPGELF

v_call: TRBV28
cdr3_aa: ASRDRGIAF

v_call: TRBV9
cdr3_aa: ASSTRGQGDEQY

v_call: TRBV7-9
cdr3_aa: ASSFTSGNTGELF

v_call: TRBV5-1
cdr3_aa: ASSLRQGQAYT

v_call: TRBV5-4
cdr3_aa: ASSFNGRATGELF

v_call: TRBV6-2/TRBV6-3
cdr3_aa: ASSEPGQEEGYT

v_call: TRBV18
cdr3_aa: ASSLGLAGGPSQETQY

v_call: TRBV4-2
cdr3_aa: ASSQGTSGSSDTQY

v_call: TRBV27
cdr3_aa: ASSIGTGRGQPQH

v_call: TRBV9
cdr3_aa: ASSVDRGTYNEQF